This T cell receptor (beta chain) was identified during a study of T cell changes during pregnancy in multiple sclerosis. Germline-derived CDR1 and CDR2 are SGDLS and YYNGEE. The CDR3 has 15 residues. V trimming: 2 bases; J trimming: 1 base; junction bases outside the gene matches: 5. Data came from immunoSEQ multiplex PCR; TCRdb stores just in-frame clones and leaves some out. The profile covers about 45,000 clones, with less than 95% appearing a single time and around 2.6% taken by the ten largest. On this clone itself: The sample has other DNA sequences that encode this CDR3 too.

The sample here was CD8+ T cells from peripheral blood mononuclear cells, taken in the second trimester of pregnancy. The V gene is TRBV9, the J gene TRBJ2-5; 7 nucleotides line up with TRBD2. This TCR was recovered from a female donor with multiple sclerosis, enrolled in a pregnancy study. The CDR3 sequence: CASSVGGGLQETQYF. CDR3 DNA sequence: TGTGCCAGCAGCGTTGGGGGGGGTCTCCAAGAGACCCAGTACTTC.